Listed below are T cell receptor beta chains from one sample, sequenced in a study of blood T cell repertoires in COVID-19. TCRdb's copy holds only in-frame clones and misses some; the assay was immunoSEQ multiplex PCR. Of 200,000 to 250,000 clones listed, approximately 80% are singletons. Input material: PBMCs or T cells enriched from blood (not recorded which). The receptors were sampled from a man aged 30 to 45 with acute COVID-19. The CDR3 runs from the conserved cysteine through the conserved F or W. Each record gives: V gene, D gene, clone size, J gene, CDR3 DNA, CDR3 protein. D genes are given only for firm matches. Part of the rows lack a size; the others show once, few, many or a class for expanded clones.

V: TRBV11-2; D: .; size: .; J: TRBJ2-1; DNA: TGTGCCAGCAGCTTAGTTCGGGGGTGGGTCAATGAGCAGTTCTTC; CDR3: CASSLVRGWVNEQFF
V: TRBV5-1; D: .; size: .; J: TRBJ1-1; DNA: TGCGCCAGCAGCTTGGGACAGGCAATAAAGGGCGCTGAAGCTTTCTTT; CDR3: CASSLGQAIKGAEAFF
V: TRBV2; D: .; size: many; J: TRBJ1-5; DNA: TGTGCCAGCAGACTTATAGAGGGTCAGCCCCAGCATTTT; CDR3: CASRLIEGQPQHF
V: TRBV5-1; D: TRBD2; size: once; J: TRBJ2-2; DNA: TGCGCCAGCAGCTGGACTATCGGGGGGTACACCGGGGAGCTGTTTTTT; CDR3: CASSWTIGGYTGELFF
V: TRBV29-1; D: .; size: .; J: TRBJ1-2; DNA: TGCAGCGTTGTAGGGGGTAACTATGGCTACACCTTC; CDR3: CSVVGGNYGYTF
V: TRBV11-2; D: TRBD1; size: .; J: TRBJ2-7; DNA: TGTGCCAGCAGCTTAGGGGGGACAGGGAGGGTCTCCTACGAGCAGTACTTC; CDR3: CASSLGGTGRVSYEQYF
V: TRBV10-1; D: TRBD1; size: .; J: TRBJ1-1; DNA: TGCGCCAGCAGGATTACAGGGGCGAACACTGAAGCTTTCTTT; CDR3: CASRITGANTEAFF
V: TRBV6-5; D: TRBD1; size: .; J: TRBJ1-1; DNA: TGTGCCAGCAGTTCAAGGTCGGGCAGGGGGCTGACTGAAGCTTTCTTT; CDR3: CASSSRSGRGLTEAFF
V: TRBV7-9; D: TRBD1; size: .; J: TRBJ1-4; DNA: TGTGCCAGCAGCGGACGGACAGGGATAGTCCCCATCGGCACTGAAAAACTGTTTTTT; CDR3: CASSGRTGIVPIGTEKLFF
V: TRBV27; D: TRBD1; size: few; J: TRBJ1-6; DNA: TGTGCCAGCAGCCTAATCCAACCGGGACAGGGGAATTCACCCCTCCACTTT; CDR3: CASSLIQPGQGNSPLHF
V: TRBV30; D: TRBD1; size: .; J: TRBJ1-6; DNA: TGTGCCTGGAGTGGACAGGGTGATTCACCCCTCCACTTT; CDR3: CAWSGQGDSPLHF
V: TRBV6-2/TRBV6-3; D: .; size: .; J: TRBJ2-5; DNA: TGTGCCAGCAGCGACAGTACGTCGTACCAAGAGACCCAGTACTTC; CDR3: CASSDSTSYQETQYF
V: TRBV28; D: .; size: .; J: TRBJ1-1; DNA: TGTGCCAGCCTGTCCAACGGGGCGGGATACACTGAAGCTTTCTTT; CDR3: CASLSNGAGYTEAFF
V: TRBV28; D: .; size: .; J: TRBJ1-1; DNA: TGTGCCAGCAGTTTCCCAACCGTGGGAGACAGGCGGTACACTGAAGCTTTCTTT; CDR3: CASSFPTVGDRRYTEAFF
V: TRBV6-5; D: .; size: .; J: TRBJ1-2; DNA: TGTGCCAGCAGTTCCCTCGTCGGCTACACCTTC; CDR3: CASSSLVGYTF
V: TRBV30; D: TRBD1; size: .; J: TRBJ1-5; DNA: TGTGCCTGGAGCACAGGGGGCGCTGGTCAGCCCCAGCATTTT; CDR3: CAWSTGGAGQPQHF
V: TRBV6-5; D: TRBD1; size: .; J: TRBJ1-2; DNA: TGTGCCAGCTGGGGGACAGGGTATACTGGCTACACCTTC; CDR3: CASWGTGYTGYTF
V: TRBV20-1; D: TRBD2; size: .; J: TRBJ2-2; DNA: TGCAGTGCTAGTGCGGGGGCCGGGGAGCTGTTTTTT; CDR3: CSASAGAGELFF
V: TRBV7-9; D: .; size: once; J: TRBJ1-3; DNA: TGTGCCAGCAGCCCCGACATCTCCGGAAACACCATATATTTT; CDR3: CASSPDISGNTIYF
V: TRBV10-1; D: .; size: .; J: TRBJ2-7; DNA: TGCGCCAGCAGTGAGTCAGGGGACTCCTACGAGCAGTACTTC; CDR3: CASSESGDSYEQYF
V: TRBV5-1; D: TRBD1; size: .; J: TRBJ1-1; DNA: TGCGCCAGCCGCCCGGGACAGGGAGGGACTGAAGCTTTCTTT; CDR3: CASRPGQGGTEAFF
V: TRBV18; D: TRBD1; size: .; J: TRBJ2-1; DNA: TGTGCCAGCTCACCACTAGGGACAGGGCATTACAATGAGCAGTTCTTC; CDR3: CASSPLGTGHYNEQFF
V: TRBV2; D: .; size: .; J: TRBJ1-6; DNA: TGTGCCAGCAGTCGACAGATTGCGAATTCACCCCTCCACTTT; CDR3: CASSRQIANSPLHF
V: TRBV7-9; D: TRBD1; size: .; J: TRBJ2-4; DNA: TGTGCCAGCAGCGGTATCGGACAGGGCCTAGCCAAAAACATTCAGTACTTC; CDR3: CASSGIGQGLAKNIQYF
V: TRBV11-2; D: TRBD1; size: few; J: TRBJ2-2; DNA: TGTGCCAGCAGCCCTTCCAGGATTTGGACAGGGGGCAGAACCGGGGAGCTGTTTTTT; CDR3: CASSPSRIWTGGRTGELFF
V: TRBV7-2; D: .; size: once; J: TRBJ2-7; DNA: TGTGCCAGCAGCTTAACAACCTACGAGCAGTACTTC; CDR3: CASSLTTYEQYF
V: TRBV6-5; D: .; size: .; J: TRBJ1-1; DNA: TGTGCCAGCAGTTCAAATCAGGCCCTGAACACTGAAGCTTTCTTT; CDR3: CASSSNQALNTEAFF
V: TRBV6-1; D: TRBD2; size: .; J: TRBJ2-7; DNA: TGTGCCAGCAGTGAGGGGCTAGCGGGGACCTACGAGCAGTACTTC; CDR3: CASSEGLAGTYEQYF
V: TRBV12-3/TRBV12-4; D: .; size: .; J: TRBJ2-7; DNA: TGTGCCAGCAGCAAAAGGGGTCCCTACGAGCAGTACTTC; CDR3: CASSKRGPYEQYF
V: TRBV7-9; D: TRBD1; size: .; J: TRBJ1-2; DNA: TGTGCCAGCAGCTTCGGACAGGGGGAACGTGGCTACACCTTC; CDR3: CASSFGQGERGYTF
V: TRBV4-1; D: .; size: .; J: TRBJ2-7; DNA: TGCGCCAGCAGCCAAGAGATCAGGGGTTCCTACGAGCAGTACTTC; CDR3: CASSQEIRGSYEQYF
V: TRBV19; D: TRBD2; size: .; J: TRBJ2-3; DNA: TGTGCCAGCGGGACTAAGACAGATACGCAGTATTTT; CDR3: CASGTKTDTQYF
V: TRBV13; D: TRBD1; size: .; J: TRBJ1-6; DNA: TGTGCCAGCAGCTACGGACAGGGTCTGGTAACCCTCCACTTT; CDR3: CASSYGQGLVTLHF
V: TRBV3-1/TRBV3-2; D: TRBD1; size: .; J: TRBJ2-4; DNA: TGTGCCAGCAGCCTCTATGGACAGGGGACAAACATTCAGTACTTC; CDR3: CASSLYGQGTNIQYF
V: TRBV27; D: .; size: .; J: TRBJ2-6; DNA: TGTGCCAGCAGTTTGACAGGTTTGTTCTACTCTGGGGCCAACGTCCTGACTTTC; CDR3: CASSLTGLFYSGANVLTF
V: TRBV5-4; D: TRBD2; size: .; J: TRBJ2-7; DNA: TGTGCCAGCAGCTTAGCAGCGGGGGGGAATTATTACGAGCAGTACTTC; CDR3: CASSLAAGGNYYEQYF
V: TRBV27; D: .; size: .; J: TRBJ2-5; DNA: TGTGCCAGCAGTTCTTTCGGTCCCCTGAAAGAGACCCAGTACTTC; CDR3: CASSSFGPLKETQYF
V: TRBV6-2/TRBV6-3; D: .; size: .; J: TRBJ1-1; DNA: TGTGCCAGCAGTTACAGGGAGGACCGAGGCTGGGACACTGAAGCTTTCTTT; CDR3: CASSYREDRGWDTEAFF
V: TRBV6-1; D: .; size: .; J: TRBJ1-3; DNA: TGTGCCAGCAGTGAACAGGACTCTGGAAACACCATATATTTT; CDR3: CASSEQDSGNTIYF
V: TRBV7-3; D: TRBD1; size: .; J: TRBJ1-3; DNA: TGTGCCAGCAGCATCACAGGGGGTGGTGGAAACACCATATATTTT; CDR3: CASSITGGGGNTIYF